This T cell receptor beta chain was obtained from a study of post-analysis software for immune sequencing data. Details on this clonotype: Its antigen is not known.

Trimming at V came to 4 bases and at J to 5 bases, leaving 10 bases not matched to a gene. This CDR3 is built from 15 residues. CDR1 is DFQATT and CDR2 is SNEGSKA in the germline V gene (reference sequence). Broader study findings: Several TRBV segments (TRBV5-6, TRBV5-1 and TRBV20-1 among them) occurred more frequently in patients than in controls.

Every TCR beta cDNA library bore unique molecular identifiers. From approximately 0.95 to 9.8 million T cells, 400,000 to 550,000 cDNA molecules were obtained. TCRdb re-derived calls from the PCR reads in MiXCR, one entry per CDR3 protein. The table lists approximately 730,000 distinct CDR3 sequences, around 45% of them singletons, with 4.9% in the top ten. V gene TRBV20-1 combines with J gene TRBJ2-5; TRBD2 aligns across 10 bases. The receptor's source is a girl aged 5-17 years with multiple sclerosis. Specimen: blood. CDR3 sequence: CSATPAGGPCETQYF. CDR3 DNA sequence: TGCAGTGCTACCCCAGCGGGAGGGCCCTGTGAGACCCAGTACTTC.